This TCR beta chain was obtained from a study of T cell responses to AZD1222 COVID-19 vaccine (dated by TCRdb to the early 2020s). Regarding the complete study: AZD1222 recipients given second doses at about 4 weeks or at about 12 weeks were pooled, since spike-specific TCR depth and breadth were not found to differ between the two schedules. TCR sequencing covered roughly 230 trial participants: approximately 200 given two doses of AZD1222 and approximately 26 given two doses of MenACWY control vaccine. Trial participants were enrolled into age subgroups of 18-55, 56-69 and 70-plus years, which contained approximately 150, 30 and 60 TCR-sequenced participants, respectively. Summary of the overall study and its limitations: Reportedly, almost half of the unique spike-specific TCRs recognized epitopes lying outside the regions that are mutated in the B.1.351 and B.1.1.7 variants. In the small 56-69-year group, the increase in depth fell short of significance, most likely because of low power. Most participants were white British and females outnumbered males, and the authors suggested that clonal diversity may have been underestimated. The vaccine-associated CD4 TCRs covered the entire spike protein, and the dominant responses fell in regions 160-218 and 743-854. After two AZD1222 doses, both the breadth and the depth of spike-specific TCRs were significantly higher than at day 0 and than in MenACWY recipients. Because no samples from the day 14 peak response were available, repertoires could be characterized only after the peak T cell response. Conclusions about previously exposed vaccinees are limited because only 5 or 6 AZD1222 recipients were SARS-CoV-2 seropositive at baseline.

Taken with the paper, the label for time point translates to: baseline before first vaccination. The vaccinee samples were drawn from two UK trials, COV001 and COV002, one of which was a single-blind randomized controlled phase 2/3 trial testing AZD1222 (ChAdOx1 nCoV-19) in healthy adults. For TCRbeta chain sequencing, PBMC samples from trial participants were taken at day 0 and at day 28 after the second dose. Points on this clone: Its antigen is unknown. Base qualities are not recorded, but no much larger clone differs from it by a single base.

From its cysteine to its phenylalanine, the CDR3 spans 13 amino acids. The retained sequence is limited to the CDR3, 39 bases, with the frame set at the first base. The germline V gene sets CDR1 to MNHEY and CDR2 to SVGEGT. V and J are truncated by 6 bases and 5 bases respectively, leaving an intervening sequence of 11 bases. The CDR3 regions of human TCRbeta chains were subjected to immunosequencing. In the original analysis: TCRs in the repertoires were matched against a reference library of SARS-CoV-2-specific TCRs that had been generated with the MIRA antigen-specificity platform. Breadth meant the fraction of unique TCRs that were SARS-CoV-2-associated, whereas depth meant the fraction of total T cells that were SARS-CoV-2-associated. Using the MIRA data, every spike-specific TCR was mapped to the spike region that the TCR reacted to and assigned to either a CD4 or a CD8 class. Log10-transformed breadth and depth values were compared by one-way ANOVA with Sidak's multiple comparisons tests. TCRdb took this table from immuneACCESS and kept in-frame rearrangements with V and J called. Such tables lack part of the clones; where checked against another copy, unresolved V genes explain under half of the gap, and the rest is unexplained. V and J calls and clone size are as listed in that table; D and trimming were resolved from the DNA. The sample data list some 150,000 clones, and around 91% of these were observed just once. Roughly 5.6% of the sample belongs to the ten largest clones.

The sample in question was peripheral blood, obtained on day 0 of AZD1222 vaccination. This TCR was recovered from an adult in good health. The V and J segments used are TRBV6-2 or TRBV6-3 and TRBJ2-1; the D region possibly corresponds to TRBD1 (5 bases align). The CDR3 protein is CASSKTENNEQFF. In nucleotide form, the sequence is TGTGCCAGCAGCAAGACAGAGAACAATGAGCAGTTCTTC.